This T cell receptor beta chain is drawn from a study of patients and donors after allogeneic stem cell transplantation. TCRdb processed the RT-PCR reads anew with MiXCR; each CDR3 protein has one entry. Of about 960,000 distinct CDR3 sequences listed, roughly 18% are singletons. Trimming cost V 3 bases and J 8 bases, with 14 bases left between them. The V gene's germline CDR1 is SEHNR and CDR2 FQNEAQ (reference sequence). This CDR3 spans 15 amino acids. Only a few counts were recorded for this clonotype. This TCR came from a human donor who was either an allogeneic HSCT recipient or a stem cell or donor lymphocyte infusion donor (not recorded which). It is not recorded whose cells these are; they may come from a transplant donor. The chain recombines TRBV7-9 with TRBJ1-6; D unclear. The sequenced material came from blood, either unsorted or a sorted T cell fraction (not recorded which). The CDR3 spells CASSLWETGDSPLHF. CDR3 nucleotides: TGTGCCAGCAGCTTGTGGGAAACGGGTGATTCACCCCTCCACTTT.